Each of the 26 T cell receptor beta chains below was sequenced from the same sample in a study of beta chain features in type 1 diabetes. Since all of the isolated RNA was reverse transcribed, expressed TCRB transcripts were what got sequenced. Sequencing used immunoSEQ multiplex PCR; TCRdb keeps in-frame clones, though not all of them. In the table there are 600,000 to 650,000 clones, less than 20% of which are singletons. Material: naive CD4+ T cells from blood. These receptor sequences come from a man aged 18 to 29 in good health.

This clone was found a few times. The chain employs TRBV15 and TRBJ1-1; a weak D match, TRBD1 (6 bases). CDR3 size: 13 residues. V was pared by 5 bases and J by 6 bases, with 13 bases between. Germline CDR1 LNHNV, CDR2 YYDKDF (reference sequence). CDR3 coding DNA: TGTGCCACCAGCGCAGGGGTTGATTCTGAAGCTTTCTTT. Its protein product is CATSAGVDSEAFF. Full variable domain (remainder filled in from reference TRBV15 and TRBJ1-1): DAMVIQNPRYQVTQFGKPVTLSCSQTLNHNVMYWYQQKSSQAPKLLFHYYDKDFNNEADTPDNFQSRRPNTSFCFLDIRSPGLGDTAMYLCATSAGVDSEAFFGQGTRLTVV.

This clone was picked up many times. The sample has other DNA sequences that encode this CDR3 too. V usage is TRBV7-9 and J usage is TRBJ2-3; D is uncertain. Between the trimmed V and J ends, which lost 1 base and 1 base, there was a span of 0 bases. The CDR3 is made up of 12 amino acids. Per germline, CDR1 SEHNR and CDR2 FQNEAQ (reference sequence). As DNA, the CDR3 is TGTGCCAGCAGCTTAGGCACAGATACGCAGTATTTT. Translated, it gives CASSLGTDTQYF.

V gene TRBV27 combines with J gene TRBJ2-4, with TRBD2 matching over 9 bases. The CDR3 is 18 amino acids. The V segment lost 3 bases and the J segment 0 bases; nucleotides outside the gene matches: 9. CDR1 and CDR2 from the germline V gene are MNHEY and SMNVEV (reference sequence). The CDR3 loop reads CASSFSGLASSAKNIQYF. The DNA of the CDR3 is TGTGCCAGCAGTTTCTCGGGACTAGCTTCTTCAGCCAAAAACATTCAGTACTTC.

This clone occurred a few times. The chain is built from TRBV15 and TRBJ1-3; D is ambiguous. CDR1 and CDR2 (germline): LNHNV, YYDKDF (reference sequence). This CDR3 region has 14 residues. With 6 bases removed from V and 8 bases from J, the gap between germline ends came to 17 bases. The CDR3 DNA reads TGTGCCACCAGACGAAAAGGGCCCGTGGACACCATATATTTT. This sequence encodes CATRRKGPVDTIYF.

In its sample, this clone was seen a few times. This rearrangement joins TRBV10-3 to TRBJ1-2, with D possibly being TRBD1 (6 bases). Germline CDR1 is ENHRY and CDR2 is SYGVKD. With 5 bases removed from V and 4 bases from J, the gap between germline ends came to 11 bases. The CDR3 length is 13 residues. This CDR3 reads CAISPGEGYGYTF. CDR3 sequence (DNA): TGTGCCATCAGTCCAGGGGAAGGCTATGGCTACACCTTC.

There are a few counts of this clone. CDR3 loop: CASRRTGTGANVLTF. The CDR3 coding sequence is TGTGCCAGCAGACGCACAGGGACTGGGGCCAACGTCCTGACTTTC. This sequence joins TRBV2 and TRBJ2-6; D perhaps matches TRBD1 (6 bases). V dropped 6 bases and J dropped 2 bases, with 11 bases sitting between them. This CDR3 contains 15 residues. The germline gives CDR1 SNHLY, CDR2 FYNNEI.

There are a few counts of this clone. This rearrangement joins TRBV7-9 to TRBJ2-2; D gene unclear. The length of the CDR3 is 10 residues. CDR1 SEHNR and CDR2 FQNEAQ come from the germline V gene (reference sequence). The V end was cut by 3 bases, the J end by 9 bases, with 2 bases between. For the CDR3, the DNA is TGTGCCAGCAGCTTCCGGGAGCTGTTTTTT. The encoded protein is CASSFRELFF.

The chain carries TRBV28 and TRBJ1-5; D remains unclear. The V end was cut by 2 bases, the J end by 4 bases, with 12 bases between. The V gene's germline CDR1 is MDHEN and CDR2 SYDVKM. This CDR3 comprises 15 residues. CDR3 nucleotides: TGTGCCAGCAGTTTAGTTGCACGTTGGAATCAGCCCCAGCATTTT. This codes for CASSLVARWNQPQHF.

The chain employs TRBV7-9 and TRBJ1-4; 7 bases fit TRBD1. The V segment lost 1 base and the J segment 6 bases; nucleotides outside the gene matches: 2. The CDR3 consists of 14 residues. Germline values: CDR1 SEHNR, CDR2 FQNEAQ (reference sequence). The CDR3 DNA sequence: TGTGCCAGCAGCTTAGGACAGGGTTATGAAAAACTGTTTTTT. This sequence encodes CASSLGQGYEKLFF.

This clone has a handful of counts. The rearrangement uses TRBV14 and TRBJ2-1, with D unresolved. Trimming took off 4 bases at V and 4 bases at J, with 5 bases between the two ends. Germline V gives CDR1 SGHDN, CDR2 FVKESK. CDR3 length equals 12 residues. DNA for the CDR3: TGTGCCAGCAGCCTCGAATACAATGAGCAGTTCTTC. As protein: CASSLEYNEQFF. The variable domain in full, completed from reference TRBV14 and TRBJ2-1, reads EAGVTQFPSHSVIEKGQTVTLRCDPISGHDNLYWYRRVMGKEIKFLLHFVKESKQDESGMPNNRFLAERTGGTYSTLKVQPAELEDSGVYFCASSLEYNEQFFGPGTRLTVL.

This clone was seen a handful of times. This rearrangement joins TRBV7-2 to TRBJ2-5; 7 nucleotides match TRBD1. CDR1 is SGHTA, CDR2 FQGNSA, per germline. V gave up 5 bases and J gave up 7 bases; unmatched junction bases: 7. The CDR3 runs 13 residues. CDR3 in amino acids: CASSKTGVWTQYF. The DNA of the CDR3 is TGTGCCAGCAGCAAAACAGGGGTTTGGACCCAGTACTTC.

The rearrangement joins TRBV27 to TRBJ1-2; 10 bases line up with TRBD1. Germline trimming cut 7 bases from V and 6 bases from J; bases unmatched to any gene: 14. The CDR3 length is 16 residues. Germline V gene data show CDR1 as MNHEY and CDR2 as SMNVEV (reference sequence). The CDR3 nucleotides read TGTGCCAGCATAGGGCTGGATGGGACAGGGGTTGATGGCTACACCTTC. Its translation: CASIGLDGTGVDGYTF.

The chain combines TRBV27 with TRBJ2-3; D not certain. Germline V gene lookup returns CDR1 MNHEY and CDR2 SMNVEV (reference sequence). Trimming stripped 0 bases from V and 6 bases from J, with 13 bases between. The CDR3 contains 15 residues. The chain's CDR3 is CASSLSIRPTDTQYF. In DNA form, the CDR3 reads TGTGCCAGCAGTTTATCGATCCGTCCCACGGATACGCAGTATTTT.

This chain uses TRBV6-5 with TRBJ2-7, with D possibly matching TRBD1 (6 bases). Germline V gene lookup returns CDR1 MNHEY and CDR2 SVGAGI. V lost 0 bases, J lost 6 bases, and 6 bases lay in between. CDR3 length: 12 residues. Here the CDR3 reads CASSYSGGEQYF. The CDR3 coding sequence is TGTGCCAGCAGTTACTCAGGGGGCGAGCAGTACTTC.

This clone was observed a few times. The chain joins TRBV9 to TRBJ2-2, with D perhaps matching TRBD2 (5 bases). Trimming took 0 bases from V and 2 from J, leaving 8 bases between them. The CDR3 is 15 residues long. Germline CDR1 is SGDLS and CDR2 is YYNGEE. CDR3 in amino acids: CASSVAEVNTGELFF. CDR3 bases: TGTGCCAGCAGCGTAGCGGAGGTTAACACCGGGGAGCTGTTTTTT.

The chain carries TRBV7-2 and TRBJ1-1; 8 bases match TRBD1. V was clipped by 5 bases and J by 7 bases; unmatched bases: 6. Germline V lookup: CDR1 SGHTA, CDR2 FQGNSA. CDR3 length equals 13 residues. CDR3 sequence reads: CASSPRGQIEAFF. The CDR3 DNA reads as TGTGCCAGCAGCCCCAGGGGGCAGATTGAAGCTTTCTTT. The variable domain in full, completed from reference TRBV7-2 and TRBJ1-1, reads GAGVSQSPSNKVTEKGKDVELRCDPISGHTALYWYRQSLGQGLEFLIYFQGNSAPDKSGLPSDRFSAERTGGSVSTLTIQRTQQEDSAVYLCASSPRGQIEAFFGQGTRLTVV.

The genes are TRBV2 and TRBJ1-2; D might be TRBD1 (5 bases). CDR1 is SNHLY and CDR2 is FYNNEI in the germline V gene. The CDR3 has 12 residues. Deletions cut 3 bases from V and 8 bases from J, with 10 bases between. CDR3 loop: CASSEAGQGYTF. The CDR3 DNA sequence: TGTGCCAGCAGTGAGGCAGGGCAAGGCTACACCTTC.

CDR3 nucleotides: TGCGCCAGCAGGCCCCCGGGGGCCGATTTCCAAGAGACCCAGTACTTC. It specifies CASRPPGADFQETQYF. V gene TRBV5-1 combines with J gene TRBJ2-5; the D call may be TRBD1 or TRBD2 (6 bases each). Germline CDR1 SGHRS, CDR2 YFSETQ. This CDR3 comprises 16 residues. V gave up 5 bases and J gave up 1 base, with 18 bases separating them.

V is TRBV9 and J is TRBJ1-2, with D possibly matching TRBD1 (5 bases). The CDR3 is made up of 14 amino acids. Trimming left V 0 bases short and J 1 base short, with 7 bases between. Germline assignment: CDR1 SGDLS and CDR2 YYNGEE. This CDR3 reads CASSVAGLNYGYTF. In DNA form, the CDR3 reads TGTGCCAGCAGCGTAGCGGGGCTTAACTATGGCTACACCTTC. Variable domain in full (rest from reference TRBV9 and TRBJ1-2): DSGVTQTPKHLITATGQRVTLRCSPRSGDLSVYWYQQSLDQGLQFLIQYYNGEERAKGNILERFSAQQFPDLHSELNLSSLELGDSALYFCASSVAGLNYGYTFGSGTRLTVV.

This clone was counted only a few times. The rearrangement joins TRBV7-9 to TRBJ1-1; the D gene is possibly TRBD1 (5 bases). CDR3 size: 16 residues. V shed 0 bases and J shed 1 base, with 12 bases lying between them. CDR1 is SEHNR, CDR2 FQNEAQ, per germline (reference sequence). CDR3 sequence (DNA): TGTGCCAGCAGCTTAGCTAAGGGGCCTCGGAACACTGAAGCTTTCTTT. Encoded protein: CASSLAKGPRNTEAFF.

This chain joins TRBV7-3 and TRBJ2-5; D is undetermined. CDR1 and CDR2 (germline): SGHTA, FQGTGA. V gave up 2 bases and J gave up 5 bases, with 18 bases separating them. The CDR3 has 16 amino acids. The CDR3 nucleotides are TGTGCCAGCAGCTTAGCCCGGGCCCTTTCTGGGGAGACCCAGTACTTC. This encodes CASSLARALSGETQYF.

In its sample, this clone was seen a few times. The rearrangement links TRBV7-6 to TRBJ1-3; D gene uncertain. Germline V CDR1 and CDR2: SGHVS, FNYEAQ. Between the trimmed V and J ends, which lost 1 base and 3 bases, there was a span of 19 bases. The CDR3 extends over 18 amino acids. The CDR3 nucleotides are TGTGCCAGCAGCTTAGGTGGCCGGTCCTCGCCTTATGGAAACACCATATATTTT. Amino acids: CASSLGGRSSPYGNTIYF.

The V call is TRBV2, the J call TRBJ2-4; 9 positions match TRBD1. CDR3 size: 15 residues. Germline values: CDR1 SNHLY, CDR2 FYNNEI. The V gene end was trimmed by 1 base and the J gene end by 4 bases; junction bases not matched to a gene: 2. CDR3 sequence: CASSEVGTGKNIQYF. CDR3 coding DNA: TGTGCCAGCAGTGAAGTGGGGACAGGGAAAAACATTCAGTACTTC.

The V and J genes are TRBV7-9 and TRBJ2-7, with 11 bases fitting TRBD2. With 6 bases clipped from V and 2 bases from J, the junction kept 6 bases outside the gene matches. This CDR3 has 15 residues. Germline-derived CDR1 and CDR2 are SEHNR and FQNEAQ (reference sequence). CDR3 bases: TGTGCCAGCAGACAAGGGACTAGCGGAACCTACGAGCAGTACTTC. This gives the protein CASRQGTSGTYEQYF.

V gene TRBV18 combines with J gene TRBJ2-1; TRBD2 aligns across 7 bases. V was clipped by 3 bases and J by 6 bases; unmatched bases: 17. The germline V gene encodes CDR1 KGHSH and CDR2 LQKENI. The CDR3 totals 18 residues. The CDR3 DNA is TGTGCCAGCTCACCTTACCGGTCCGGGACTAAGCCCTCCAATGAGCAGTTCTTC. It translates to CASSPYRSGTKPSNEQFF.

Only a few counts were recorded for this clone. V gene TRBV4-2 combines with J gene TRBJ2-4; D call uncertain. This CDR3 has 16 residues. V lost 2 bases and J 2 bases, leaving 13 bases between the germline ends. Germline V lookup: CDR1 LGHNA, CDR2 YNFKEQ. The CDR3 loop reads CASSQPDGSSKNIQYF. CDR3 nucleotides: TGTGCCAGCAGCCAACCCGACGGGTCTTCCAAAAACATTCAGTACTTC.